Listed below are T cell receptor beta chains from one sample, sequenced in a study of T cell repertoires in MIS-A myocarditis. Generated by immunoSEQ multiplex PCR, the TCRdb table keeps only in-frame clones and is missing some. The sample carries over 5,500 clones, roughly 80% recorded once. The sequenced sample consisted of interventricular septum heart tissue obtained at autopsy. The receptors originated from a man younger than 30 with fulminant myocarditis from multisystem inflammatory syndrome in adults (MIS-A) after COVID-19. Each CDR3 is given with its conserved first and last residue. A D gene is named only where the DNA matches it firmly. A clone size is listed for some rows: how often the clone was seen (once, few, many), or a class if it is expanded.

d_call: .; j_call: TRBJ2-5; v_call: TRBV19; clone_size: medium-sized; cdr3_aa: CASSPRSAETQYF; cdr3_nt: TGTGCCAGTAGTCCCCGCTCAGCAGAGACCCAGTACTTC
d_call: .; j_call: TRBJ2-7; v_call: TRBV28; clone_size: .; cdr3_aa: CASSFGGNSYEQYF; cdr3_nt: TGTGCCAGCAGTTTTGGCGGTAACTCCTACGAGCAGTACTTC
d_call: TRBD2; j_call: TRBJ2-3; v_call: TRBV19; clone_size: .; cdr3_aa: CASSPLERGTDTQYF; cdr3_nt: TGTGCCAGTAGCCCCCTGGAGCGGGGAACAGATACGCAGTATTTT
d_call: .; j_call: TRBJ2-2; v_call: TRBV19; clone_size: .; cdr3_aa: CASSSQTQGISGELFF; cdr3_nt: TGTGCCAGTAGTTCTCAAACACAGGGAATTAGTGGGGAGCTGTTTTTT
d_call: TRBD1; j_call: TRBJ1-5; v_call: TRBV15; clone_size: .; cdr3_aa: CATSRGTGGLNQPQHF; cdr3_nt: TGTGCCACCAGCAGAGGGACAGGGGGGCTCAATCAGCCCCAGCATTTT
d_call: TRBD1; j_call: TRBJ2-5; v_call: TRBV25-1; clone_size: .; cdr3_aa: CASSPRGQGAQETQYF; cdr3_nt: TGTGCCAGCAGTCCTCGCGGACAGGGCGCCCAAGAGACCCAGTACTTC
d_call: .; j_call: TRBJ1-1; v_call: TRBV19; clone_size: few; cdr3_aa: CASSIEGTVNTEAFF; cdr3_nt: TGTGCCAGTAGTATAGAAGGCACGGTGAACACTGAAGCTTTCTTT
d_call: .; j_call: TRBJ1-1; v_call: TRBV3-1/TRBV3-2; clone_size: .; cdr3_aa: CASSRWNTEAFF; cdr3_nt: TGTGCCAGCAGCCGCTGGAACACTGAAGCTTTCTTT
d_call: .; j_call: TRBJ1-4; v_call: TRBV5-5; clone_size: .; cdr3_aa: CASSLGGVGGEKLFF; cdr3_nt: TGTGCCAGCAGCCTCGGGGGGGTCGGAGGCGAAAAACTGTTTTTT
d_call: .; j_call: TRBJ1-1; v_call: TRBV18; clone_size: .; cdr3_aa: CASSPGQGGVNTEAFF; cdr3_nt: TGTGCCAGCTCACCCGGGCAGGGTGGGGTTAACACTGAAGCTTTCTTT
d_call: TRBD1; j_call: TRBJ1-5; v_call: TRBV27; clone_size: few; cdr3_aa: CASGQGYQPQHF; cdr3_nt: TGTGCCAGCGGACAGGGGTACCAGCCCCAGCATTTT
d_call: .; j_call: TRBJ1-3; v_call: TRBV6-5; clone_size: .; cdr3_aa: CASRARGSGNTIYF; cdr3_nt: TGTGCCAGCAGAGCTAGGGGCAGTGGAAACACCATATATTTT
d_call: .; j_call: TRBJ2-1; v_call: TRBV19; clone_size: .; cdr3_aa: CASSTPGTFSYNEQFF; cdr3_nt: TGTGCCAGTAGTACTCCCGGGACTTTCTCCTACAATGAGCAGTTCTTC
d_call: .; j_call: TRBJ2-3; v_call: TRBV4-1; clone_size: .; cdr3_aa: CASSRVDRPSGDTQYF; cdr3_nt: TGCGCCAGCAGCCGCGTGGACCGCCCAAGTGGAGATACGCAGTATTTT
d_call: TRBD1; j_call: TRBJ2-1; v_call: TRBV5-4; clone_size: .; cdr3_aa: CASSTGTGGFNEQFF; cdr3_nt: TGTGCCAGCAGCACCGGGACAGGGGGATTCAATGAGCAGTTCTTC
d_call: .; j_call: TRBJ2-2; v_call: TRBV7-2; clone_size: .; cdr3_aa: CASTLRLGGTGELFF; cdr3_nt: TGTGCCAGCACCTTGCGGTTGGGCGGGACCGGGGAGCTGTTTTTT
d_call: .; j_call: TRBJ2-7; v_call: TRBV11-2; clone_size: .; cdr3_aa: CASSSSRASEQYF; cdr3_nt: TGTGCCAGCAGCTCCTCTAGAGCCAGCGAGCAGTACTTC
d_call: .; j_call: TRBJ2-2; v_call: TRBV19; clone_size: .; cdr3_aa: CASSNTNTGELFF; cdr3_nt: TGTGCCAGTAGTAACACGAACACCGGGGAGCTGTTTTTT
d_call: .; j_call: TRBJ1-2; v_call: TRBV27; clone_size: .; cdr3_aa: CASSFAVGNYGYTF; cdr3_nt: TGTGCCAGCAGTTTCGCGGTAGGCAACTATGGCTACACCTTC
d_call: .; j_call: TRBJ1-1; v_call: TRBV28; clone_size: medium-sized; cdr3_aa: CASKVQDRGTEAFF; cdr3_nt: TGTGCCAGCAAGGTTCAGGACAGAGGGACTGAAGCTTTCTTT
d_call: TRBD1; j_call: TRBJ1-5; v_call: TRBV7-2; clone_size: .; cdr3_aa: CASSLEGQHNQPQHF; cdr3_nt: TGTGCCAGCAGCTTAGAGGGACAGCACAATCAGCCCCAGCATTTT
d_call: TRBD1; j_call: TRBJ2-7; v_call: TRBV4-1; clone_size: .; cdr3_aa: CASSLLQGAEYEQYF; cdr3_nt: TGCGCCAGCAGCCTGTTACAGGGGGCCGAATACGAGCAGTACTTC
d_call: .; j_call: TRBJ1-1; v_call: TRBV28; clone_size: once; cdr3_aa: CASSPHHENTEAFF; cdr3_nt: TGTGCCAGCAGTCCCCATCACGAGAACACTGAAGCTTTCTTT
d_call: .; j_call: TRBJ1-2; v_call: TRBV5-3; clone_size: .; cdr3_aa: CARSKNKDGYGYTF; cdr3_nt: TGTGCCAGAAGCAAAAATAAGGACGGCTATGGCTACACCTTC
d_call: .; j_call: TRBJ2-3; v_call: TRBV24-1; clone_size: .; cdr3_aa: CATGEEKTDTQYF; cdr3_nt: TGTGCCACCGGGGAGGAGAAGACAGATACGCAGTATTTT
d_call: TRBD2; j_call: TRBJ2-2; v_call: TRBV7-3; clone_size: few; cdr3_aa: CASSLGLAGVTGELFF; cdr3_nt: TGTGCCAGCAGCTTAGGACTAGCGGGAGTTACCGGGGAGCTGTTTTTT
d_call: .; j_call: TRBJ1-4; v_call: TRBV2; clone_size: .; cdr3_aa: CASRIDRINEKLFF; cdr3_nt: TGTGCCAGCAGGATAGACAGGATTAATGAAAAACTGTTTTTT
d_call: .; j_call: TRBJ2-7; v_call: TRBV11-2; clone_size: .; cdr3_aa: CASSVEATAWEQYF; cdr3_nt: TGTGCCAGCAGCGTAGAGGCCACAGCTTGGGAGCAGTACTTC
d_call: TRBD1; j_call: TRBJ2-7; v_call: TRBV7-2; clone_size: .; cdr3_aa: CASSLVTGQGYEQYF; cdr3_nt: TGTGCCAGCAGCTTAGTGACGGGACAGGGGTACGAGCAGTACTTC
d_call: TRBD1; j_call: TRBJ2-7; v_call: TRBV7-2; clone_size: .; cdr3_aa: CASSPLTGTAYEQYF; cdr3_nt: TGTGCCAGCAGCCCTCTAACCGGGACAGCCTACGAGCAGTACTTC
d_call: .; j_call: TRBJ2-5; v_call: TRBV7-2; clone_size: .; cdr3_aa: CASKSWETQYF; cdr3_nt: TGTGCCAGCAAGTCATGGGAGACCCAGTACTTC
d_call: .; j_call: TRBJ2-1; v_call: TRBV10-3; clone_size: .; cdr3_aa: CAISEPPHDEQFF; cdr3_nt: TGTGCCATCAGTGAGCCCCCCCACGATGAGCAGTTCTTC
d_call: .; j_call: TRBJ1-2; v_call: TRBV6-9; clone_size: .; cdr3_aa: CASSLPGKGKGGYTF; cdr3_nt: TGTGCCAGCTCTCTGCCCGGGAAGGGCAAAGGCGGCTACACCTTC
d_call: .; j_call: TRBJ1-6; v_call: TRBV3-1/TRBV3-2; clone_size: .; cdr3_aa: CASRDTYFSTNSPLHF; cdr3_nt: TGTGCCAGCAGGGACACCTATTTTTCCACCAATTCACCCCTCCACTTT
d_call: .; j_call: TRBJ2-3; v_call: TRBV11-3; clone_size: .; cdr3_aa: CASSLDRRTDTQYF; cdr3_nt: TGTGCCAGCAGCTTAGACCGGAGGACAGATACGCAGTATTTT
d_call: .; j_call: TRBJ2-7; v_call: TRBV7-6; clone_size: .; cdr3_aa: CASSLGPEQYF; cdr3_nt: TGTGCCAGCAGCTTAGGGCCCGAGCAGTACTTC
d_call: TRBD1; j_call: TRBJ1-2; v_call: TRBV4-1; clone_size: .; cdr3_aa: CASSQVWTGGDYGYTF; cdr3_nt: TGCGCCAGCAGCCAAGTTTGGACAGGGGGCGACTATGGCTACACCTTC
d_call: TRBD1; j_call: TRBJ2-7; v_call: TRBV27; clone_size: .; cdr3_aa: CASSIGQGYEQYF; cdr3_nt: TGTGCCAGCAGCATTGGACAGGGCTACGAGCAGTACTTC
d_call: TRBD1; j_call: TRBJ1-2; v_call: TRBV2; clone_size: .; cdr3_aa: CASSERDRELYGYTF; cdr3_nt: TGTGCCAGCAGTGAACGGGACAGGGAGCTCTATGGCTACACCTTC
d_call: TRBD2; j_call: TRBJ2-1; v_call: TRBV27; clone_size: .; cdr3_aa: CASSLRLAGGSYNEQFF; cdr3_nt: TGTGCCAGCAGTTTACGGCTAGCGGGAGGTTCCTACAATGAGCAGTTCTTC